Listed below are T cell receptor beta chains from one sample, sequenced in a study of blood T cell repertoires in COVID-19. Only in-frame clones appear in the TCRdb table, and some are missing; sequencing was by immunoSEQ multiplex PCR. Seen here are a few hundred thousand clones, approximately 89% observed once, and the top ten hold around 8%. The source material was peripheral blood. The receptors shown here come from a woman aged 45-65 years who had recovered from COVID-19. The CDR3 runs from the conserved cysteine through the conserved F or W. D genes are given only for firm matches. Clone size is not always given. Where it is, it says once, few, many or a class for expanded clones.

d_call	v_call	clone_size	j_call	cdr3_nt	cdr3_aa
TRBD2	TRBV27	few	TRBJ2-7	TGTGCCAGCAGTTTTAGTCGCGGGAGGATCTCCTACGAGCAGTACTTC	CASSFSRGRISYEQYF
-	TRBV18	-	TRBJ1-4	TGTGCCAGCTCACCACCCCAGGGCTCTAATGAAAAACTGTTTTTT	CASSPPQGSNEKLFF
-	TRBV9	-	TRBJ2-5	TGTGCCAGCAGCGTAGGAGGGAGCGAGACCCAGTACTTC	CASSVGGSETQYF
-	TRBV4-3	-	TRBJ2-7	TGCGCCAGCAGCCAGGGGCCAGGCGGCCCCTACGAGCAGTACTTC	CASSQGPGGPYEQYF
TRBD1	TRBV28	-	TRBJ1-4	TGTGCCAGCAGCTCCCCGACAGGGGGGACGGAAAAACTGTTTTTT	CASSSPTGGTEKLFF
TRBD1	TRBV19	-	TRBJ1-1	TGTGCCAGTAGTAGGGACAGGGTTATGAACACTGAAGCTTTCTTT	CASSRDRVMNTEAFF
-	TRBV27	-	TRBJ2-1	TGTGCCAGCAGTCTGCGAGACCGTTTTCCAGGCAATGAGCAGTTCTTC	CASSLRDRFPGNEQFF
TRBD2	TRBV29-1	-	TRBJ2-5	TGCAGCGGAACTAGCGGCCAAGAGACCCAGTACTTC	CSGTSGQETQYF
TRBD2	TRBV19	-	TRBJ2-5	TGTGCCAGTAGTAGAGCGGGGGGAGACCAAGAGACCCAGTACTTC	CASSRAGGDQETQYF
-	TRBV12-3/TRBV12-4	-	TRBJ1-2	TGTGCCAGCAGTTTTGAGAGAAGGGAGACAACCTTC	CASSFERRETTF
-	TRBV27	many	TRBJ2-7	TGTGCCAGCAGTGCGGCTCCTGAATACTACGAGCAGTACTTC	CASSAAPEYYEQYF
TRBD2	TRBV6-5	-	TRBJ2-5	TGTGCCAGCAGACAGCGGGGACAAGAGACCCAGTACTTC	CASRQRGQETQYF
-	TRBV2	once	TRBJ1-2	TGTGCCAGCAGTGATCTGAGCCATGGCTACACCTTC	CASSDLSHGYTF
-	TRBV29-1	few	TRBJ1-1	TGCAGCGTTTCAACGGACACGAACACTGAAGCTTTCTTT	CSVSTDTNTEAFF
-	TRBV19	-	TRBJ1-2	TGTGCCAGTAGTTACTTTTATGGCTACACCTTC	CASSYFYGYTF
-	TRBV6-5	-	TRBJ2-7	TGTGCCAGCAGTAAATCCAGGGCGGGAGAGCAGTACTTC	CASSKSRAGEQYF
TRBD1	TRBV30	-	TRBJ2-2	TGTGCCTGGAACCAGGACAGGGTTGGGGAGCTGTTTTTT	CAWNQDRVGELFF
-	TRBV28	-	TRBJ2-2	TGTGCCAGCAAACCCTCAGGGTACACCGGGGAGCTGTTTTTT	CASKPSGYTGELFF
TRBD1	TRBV7-9	once	TRBJ1-3	TGTGCCAGCAGCCCTGACGGGGACAGGGGGATGGACACCATATATTTT	CASSPDGDRGMDTIYF
-	TRBV2	-	TRBJ1-3	TGTGCCAGCAGTGAAAGGGGGGGTTCTGGAAACACCATATATTTT	CASSERGGSGNTIYF
-	TRBV6-5	-	TRBJ1-1	TGTGCCAGCAGCCGACAGAGAATTGAAGCTTTCTTT	CASSRQRIEAFF
TRBD1	TRBV5-1	-	TRBJ1-4	TGCGCCAGCAGCCGGGACAGGAATGAAAAACTGTTTTTT	CASSRDRNEKLFF
TRBD2	TRBV4-2	-	TRBJ2-3	TGTGCCAGCAGCCAAGAGGTACTAGCGGTGACAGATACGCAGTATTTT	CASSQEVLAVTDTQYF
TRBD1	TRBV12-3/TRBV12-4	-	TRBJ2-7	TGTGCCAGCACCCGGGACAGTACCTACGAGCAGTACTTC	CASTRDSTYEQYF